This T cell receptor beta chain was sequenced during a study of blood T cell repertoires in COVID-19. In the study overall: Acute-phase and convalescent COVID-19 samples originated in the United States, Italy and Spain. Nucleic acid was either cDNA or gDNA, and it came from T cells, B-cell-depleted T cells, or PBMCs.

Authors' data handling: Researchers report that nucleated cell counts were estimated from reference gene primer amplification. Only in-frame clones appear in the TCRdb table, and some are missing; sequencing was by immunoSEQ multiplex PCR. Clone size and the V and J calls come from that table; the DNA yielded D and trimming. The sample contains about 76,000 clones, approximately 81% of which appear only once. V gave up 0 bases and J gave up 3 bases, with 8 bases separating them. The CDR3 is 14 amino acids. Germline V CDR1 and CDR2: MNHNY, SVGAGI (reference sequence). The TCR comes from a woman aged 60-75 years with acute or convalescent COVID-19. The source material was peripheral blood. The chain employs TRBV6-6 and TRBJ1-1; D is undetermined. CDR3 in amino acids: CASSYSIRDTEAFF. CDR3 coding DNA: TGTGCCAGCAGTTACTCGATCCGGGACACTGAAGCTTTCTTT.